The clone carrying this T cell receptor beta chain is medium-sized in the sample. The antigen is unknown. The read terminates 3 residues before the CDR3 end, so the remaining end is supplied by the germline J gene. This specimen comes from a study of T cell clonality in common variable immunodeficiency. Study-wide points: CVID subjects had higher TCRbeta clonality than healthy controls, most marked in about a third. Fewer deletions and N-nucleotide insertions were reportedly seen in common variable immunodeficiency TCR beta sequences.

Diagnosis required reduced IgG, IgA and/or IgM with specific antibody deficiency. With 3 bases removed from V and 6 bases from J, the gap between germline ends came to 9 bases. The CDR3 is 13 residues long. CDR1 KGHSH and CDR2 LQKENI come from the germline V gene. The assay was immunoSEQ multiplex PCR, and TCRdb's table has in-frame clones only and misses some. The sample yields more than 10,000 clones, without any singletons. The sample taken for sequencing was peripheral blood mononuclear cells. This chain uses TRBV18 with TRBJ2-1, with D possibly matching TRBD2 (5 bases). The sequence derives from a human donor with common variable immunodeficiency. This chain's CDR3 is CASSPGVANEQFF. The CDR3 bases that were read are TGTGCCAGCTCACCCGGGGTAGCCAATGAG.